This is a list of T cell receptor beta chains from one sample in a study of cytomegalovirus exposure and HLA in healthy donors. The data were produced by immunoSEQ multiplex PCR, yet TCRdb's version contains in-frame clones alone and is incomplete. The sample carries around 150,000 clones, around 81% recorded once. The sample was PBMCs. These receptors were taken from a man aged 40-49 years in good health and CMV-seropositive. CDR3s include the opening cysteine and the closing phenylalanine or tryptophan. The D gene is left open where the match is weak. Where a row states a size, it is once, few, many or the class of an expanded clone; other rows omit it.

j_call: TRBJ2-2
v_call: TRBV9
d_call: TRBD1
clone_size: -
cdr3_nt: TGTGCCAGCAGCGTCACAGGGGCGAGCACCGGGGAGCTGTTTTTT
cdr3_aa: CASSVTGASTGELFF

j_call: TRBJ1-1
v_call: TRBV7-8
d_call: TRBD1
clone_size: -
cdr3_nt: TGTGCCAGCAGCGCCCGGGGACAGCCGAACACTGAAGCTTTCTTT
cdr3_aa: CASSARGQPNTEAFF

j_call: TRBJ2-5
v_call: TRBV11-1
d_call: -
clone_size: -
cdr3_nt: TGTGCCAGCAGCTTAAACTCCTCCCCGGAGACCCAGTACTTC
cdr3_aa: CASSLNSSPETQYF

j_call: TRBJ2-6
v_call: TRBV4-3
d_call: -
clone_size: -
cdr3_nt: TGCGCCAGCAGCCAAGATTGGAGGGGCTCTGGGGCCAACGTCCTGACTTTC
cdr3_aa: CASSQDWRGSGANVLTF

j_call: TRBJ1-1
v_call: TRBV9
d_call: -
clone_size: -
cdr3_nt: TGTGCCAGCAGCGTAGCTACTGTCTGGACTGAAGCTTTCTTT
cdr3_aa: CASSVATVWTEAFF

j_call: TRBJ2-3
v_call: TRBV5-1
d_call: -
clone_size: -
cdr3_nt: TGCGCCAGCAGCTTGGACGGTCTGCCCACAGATACGCAGTATTTT
cdr3_aa: CASSLDGLPTDTQYF

j_call: TRBJ1-1
v_call: TRBV29-1
d_call: -
clone_size: -
cdr3_nt: TGCAGCGTTGATCTGCTACAGGGGAACACTGAAGCTTTCTTT
cdr3_aa: CSVDLLQGNTEAFF

j_call: TRBJ1-5
v_call: TRBV6-1
d_call: -
clone_size: -
cdr3_nt: TGTGCCAGCAGCAGGGGTAACCAGCCCCAGCATTTT
cdr3_aa: CASSRGNQPQHF

j_call: TRBJ1-2
v_call: TRBV6-5
d_call: -
clone_size: once
cdr3_nt: TGTGCCAGCAGTTCTTTCGGGGGTGATGGCTACACCTTC
cdr3_aa: CASSSFGGDGYTF

j_call: TRBJ1-4
v_call: TRBV7-9
d_call: TRBD1
clone_size: -
cdr3_nt: TGTGCCAGCAGCCCCGCGGGCAGGGGGCAGGGAGCTGAAAAACTGTTTTTT
cdr3_aa: CASSPAGRGQGAEKLFF

j_call: TRBJ2-1
v_call: TRBV10-1
d_call: -
clone_size: -
cdr3_nt: TGCGCCAGCAGTGAGTCCCTCGACAGAAATGAGCAGTTCTTC
cdr3_aa: CASSESLDRNEQFF

j_call: TRBJ1-2
v_call: TRBV18
d_call: -
clone_size: -
cdr3_nt: TGTGCCAGCTCACCAAGACCGTTGGAGACCCAATCTAACTATGGCTACACCTTC
cdr3_aa: CASSPRPLETQSNYGYTF

j_call: TRBJ2-1
v_call: TRBV4-3
d_call: -
clone_size: -
cdr3_nt: TGCGCCAGCAGCCAAGAGCACAGTCCATACAATGAGCAGTTCTTC
cdr3_aa: CASSQEHSPYNEQFF

j_call: TRBJ2-3
v_call: TRBV27
d_call: TRBD2
clone_size: -
cdr3_nt: TGTGCCAGCAGTTTCGGAGCGGGAGAGTCCCGCACAGATACGCAGTATTTT
cdr3_aa: CASSFGAGESRTDTQYF

j_call: TRBJ1-5
v_call: TRBV5-5
d_call: -
clone_size: -
cdr3_nt: TGTGCCAGCAGCTTGTGGGTGGAGGGCAATCAGCCCCAGCATTTT
cdr3_aa: CASSLWVEGNQPQHF

j_call: TRBJ2-7
v_call: TRBV7-9
d_call: -
clone_size: -
cdr3_nt: TGTGCCAGCAGCTTCGACAGTTCCTACGAGCAGTACTTC
cdr3_aa: CASSFDSSYEQYF

j_call: TRBJ1-1
v_call: TRBV29-1
d_call: -
clone_size: few
cdr3_nt: TGCAGCGTTGCCCCGACAATGAACACTGAAGCTTTCTTT
cdr3_aa: CSVAPTMNTEAFF

j_call: TRBJ1-1
v_call: TRBV28
d_call: TRBD1
clone_size: -
cdr3_nt: TGTGCCAGCAGCCTCCTACAGGGGGCGGCTTTCTTT
cdr3_aa: CASSLLQGAAFF

j_call: TRBJ1-1
v_call: TRBV29-1
d_call: TRBD1
clone_size: -
cdr3_nt: TGCAGCGCTGGACAGGGTGGAGCTTTCTTT
cdr3_aa: CSAGQGGAFF

j_call: TRBJ2-1
v_call: TRBV7-7
d_call: TRBD2
clone_size: -
cdr3_nt: TGTGCTAGCAGCTTAGGACGGGGGGGCCGGAATGAGCAGTTCTTC
cdr3_aa: CASSLGRGGRNEQFF